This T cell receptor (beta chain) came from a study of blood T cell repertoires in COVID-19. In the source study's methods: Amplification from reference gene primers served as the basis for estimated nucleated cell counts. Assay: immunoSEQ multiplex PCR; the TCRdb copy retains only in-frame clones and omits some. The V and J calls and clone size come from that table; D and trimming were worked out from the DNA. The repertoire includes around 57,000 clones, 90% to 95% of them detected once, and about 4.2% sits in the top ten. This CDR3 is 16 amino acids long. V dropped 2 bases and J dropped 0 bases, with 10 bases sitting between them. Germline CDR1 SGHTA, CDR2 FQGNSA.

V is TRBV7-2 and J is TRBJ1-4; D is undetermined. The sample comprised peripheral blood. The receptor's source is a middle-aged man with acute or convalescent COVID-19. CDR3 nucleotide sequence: TGTGCCAGCAGCTTAACTAAGATTGCAACTAATGAAAAACTGTTTTTT. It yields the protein CASSLTKIATNEKLFF.